This T cell receptor beta chain was sequenced for a study of shared clonotypes between healthy human individuals. The method was immunoSEQ multiplex PCR; TCRdb's version includes in-frame clones alone and lacks a portion of them. The table shows 2.3 million or so clones, with over 90% occurring only once. Sequencing was carried out using naive CD4+ T cells from PBMCs. Subset meaning: CD45RA+ positively selected. This receptor was taken from a young man in good health. Some clones in this sample may be carry-over from other donors' samples.

In nucleotides, the CDR3 is TGTGCCAGCAGCTTAGAAGGGACAAGCTCCTACAATGAGCAGTTCTTC. Amino acids: CASSLEGTSSYNEQFF. The rearrangement joins TRBV11-3 to TRBJ2-1, with a tentative D call TRBD1 (6 bases). The CDR3 is 16 amino acids. V was cut by 0 bases and J by 0 bases, with 9 bases left in between. Germline V lookup: CDR1 SGHNT, CDR2 YENEEA.